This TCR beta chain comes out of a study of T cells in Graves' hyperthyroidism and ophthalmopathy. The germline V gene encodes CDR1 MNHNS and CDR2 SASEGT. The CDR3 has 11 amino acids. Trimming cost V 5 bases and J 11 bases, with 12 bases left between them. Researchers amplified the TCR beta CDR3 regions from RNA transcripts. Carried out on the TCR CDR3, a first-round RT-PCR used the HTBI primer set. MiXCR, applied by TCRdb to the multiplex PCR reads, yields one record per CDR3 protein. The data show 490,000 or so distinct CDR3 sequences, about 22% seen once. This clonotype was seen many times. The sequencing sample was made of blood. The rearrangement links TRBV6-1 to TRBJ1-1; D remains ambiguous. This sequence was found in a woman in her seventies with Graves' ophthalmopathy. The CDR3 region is CASSSTGTAFF. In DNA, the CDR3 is TGTGCCAGCAGTTCTACGGGAACGGCTTTCTTT.